This T cell receptor (beta chain) was retrieved from a study of human T cells and chemical hapten exposure. The CDR3 totals 13 residues. The V gene lost 0 bases and the J gene lost 6 bases, with 9 bases spanning the gap. Germline-derived CDR1 and CDR2 are SGHDT and YYEEEE. This clonotype was found many times. Via MiXCR, TCRdb re-called the RACE reads, giving one row per CDR3 protein. The sample lists about 76,000 distinct CDR3 sequences, roughly 13% occurring once. Sample time point: patch test 3, about 24 weeks after DPC sensitization. Treatment reported: therapeutic diphenylcyclopropenone sensitization with weekly scalp DPC.

This TCR was recovered from a woman between 50 and 59 years old with alopecia areata. Some clones in this sample may be carry-over from other donors' samples. Specimen: whole blood, collected in connection with sensitization to the hapten diphenylcyclopropenone (DPC). V and J are TRBV5-6 and TRBJ1-1; unclear D gene. The CDR3 spells CASSLVGPAEAFF. The CDR3 nucleotides read TGTGCCAGCAGCTTGGTAGGCCCCGCTGAAGCTTTCTTT.